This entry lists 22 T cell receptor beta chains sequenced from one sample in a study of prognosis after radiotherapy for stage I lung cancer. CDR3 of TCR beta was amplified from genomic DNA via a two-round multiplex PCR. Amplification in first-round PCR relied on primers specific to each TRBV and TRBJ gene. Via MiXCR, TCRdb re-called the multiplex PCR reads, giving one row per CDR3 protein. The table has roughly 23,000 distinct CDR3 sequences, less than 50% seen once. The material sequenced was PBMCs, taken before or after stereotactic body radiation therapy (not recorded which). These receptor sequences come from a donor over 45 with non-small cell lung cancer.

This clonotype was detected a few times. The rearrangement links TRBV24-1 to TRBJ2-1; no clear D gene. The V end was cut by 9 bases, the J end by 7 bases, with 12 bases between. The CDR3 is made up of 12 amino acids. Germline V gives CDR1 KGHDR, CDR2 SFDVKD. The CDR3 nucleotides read TGTGCCACCGAGTCGCAGTCTAATGAGCAGTTCTTC. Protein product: CATESQSNEQFF.

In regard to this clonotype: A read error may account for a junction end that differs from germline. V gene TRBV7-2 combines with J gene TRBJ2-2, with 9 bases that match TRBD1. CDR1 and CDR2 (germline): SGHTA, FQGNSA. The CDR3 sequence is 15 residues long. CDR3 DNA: TGTGCCAGCAGCCGGACAGGGGCCAACACCGAGGAGCTGTTTTTT. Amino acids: CASSRTGANTEELFF.

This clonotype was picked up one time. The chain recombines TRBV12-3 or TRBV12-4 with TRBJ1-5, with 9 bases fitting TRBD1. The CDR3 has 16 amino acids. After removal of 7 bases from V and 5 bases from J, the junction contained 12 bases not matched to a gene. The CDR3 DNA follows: TGTGCCAGCATCAGGGGACAGGGTATCTTCGATCAGCCCCAGCATTTT. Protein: CASIRGQGIFDQPQHF.

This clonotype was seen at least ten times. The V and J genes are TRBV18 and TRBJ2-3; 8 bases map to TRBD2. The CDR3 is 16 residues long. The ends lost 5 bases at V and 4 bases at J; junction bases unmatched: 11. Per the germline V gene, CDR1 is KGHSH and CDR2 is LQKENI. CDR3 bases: TGTGCCAGCTCATCATCCGGGACTAGTGGCGCAGATACGCAGTATTTT. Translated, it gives CASSSSGTSGADTQYF. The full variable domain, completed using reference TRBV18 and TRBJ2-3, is NAGVMQNPRHLVRRRGQEARLRCSPMKGHSHVYWYRQLPEEGLKFMVYLQKENIIDESGMPKERFSAEFPKEGPSILRIQQVVRGDSAAYFCASSSSGTSGADTQYFGPGTRLTVL.

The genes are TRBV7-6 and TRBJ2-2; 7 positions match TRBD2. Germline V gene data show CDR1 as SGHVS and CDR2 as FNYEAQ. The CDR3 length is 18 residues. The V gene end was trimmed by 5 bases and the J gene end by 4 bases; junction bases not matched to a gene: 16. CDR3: CASSPGLGGLEITGELFF. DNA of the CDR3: TGTGCCAGCAGCCCCGGACTTGGAGGACTAGAGATCACCGGGGAGCTGTTTTTT.

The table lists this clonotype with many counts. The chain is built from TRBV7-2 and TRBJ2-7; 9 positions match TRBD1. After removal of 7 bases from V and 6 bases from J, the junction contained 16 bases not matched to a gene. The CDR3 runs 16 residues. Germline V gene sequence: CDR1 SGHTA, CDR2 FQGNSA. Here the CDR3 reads CASTRNPGTGMSEQYF. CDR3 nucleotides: TGTGCCAGCACCCGTAACCCCGGGACAGGGATGAGCGAGCAGTACTTC. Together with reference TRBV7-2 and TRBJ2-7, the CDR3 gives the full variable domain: GAGVSQSPSNKVTEKGKDVELRCDPISGHTALYWYRQSLGQGLEFLIYFQGNSAPDKSGLPSDRFSAERTGGSVSTLTIQRTQQEDSAVYLCASTRNPGTGMSEQYFGPGTRLTVT.

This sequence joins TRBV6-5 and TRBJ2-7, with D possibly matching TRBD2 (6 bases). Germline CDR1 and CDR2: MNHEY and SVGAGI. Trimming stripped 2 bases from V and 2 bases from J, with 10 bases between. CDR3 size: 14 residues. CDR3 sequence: CASSYERAAYEQYF. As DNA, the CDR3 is TGTGCCAGCAGTTACGAGCGGGCAGCCTACGAGCAGTACTTC.

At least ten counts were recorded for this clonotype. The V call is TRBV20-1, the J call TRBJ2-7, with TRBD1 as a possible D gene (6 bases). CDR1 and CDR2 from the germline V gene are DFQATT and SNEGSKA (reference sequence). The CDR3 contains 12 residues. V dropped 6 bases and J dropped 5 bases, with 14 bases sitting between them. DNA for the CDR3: TGCAGTGCAAGTGTCAGGGGACACGAGCAGTACTTC. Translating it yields CSASVRGHEQYF.

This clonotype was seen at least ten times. The CDR3: CASSLDRAGGLNEQFF. As DNA, the CDR3 is TGTGCCAGCAGCCTCGACCGAGCGGGGGGGCTCAATGAGCAGTTCTTC. The rearrangement uses TRBV7-3 and TRBJ2-1; 10 bases are a match to TRBD2. With 5 bases clipped from V and 6 bases from J, the junction kept 10 bases outside the gene matches. The CDR3 contains 16 residues. Germline V gives CDR1 SGHTA, CDR2 FQGTGA.

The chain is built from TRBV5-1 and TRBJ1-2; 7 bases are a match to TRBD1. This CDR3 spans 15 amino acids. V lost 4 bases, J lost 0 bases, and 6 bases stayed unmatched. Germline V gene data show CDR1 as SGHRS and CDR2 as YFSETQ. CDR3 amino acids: CASSLRTGTNYGYTF. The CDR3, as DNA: TGCGCCAGCAGCCTGCGGACAGGTACTAACTATGGCTACACCTTC. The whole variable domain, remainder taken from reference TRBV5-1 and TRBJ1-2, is KAGVTQTPRYLIKTRGQQVTLSCSPISGHRSVSWYQQTPGQGLQFLFEYFSETQRNKGNFPGRFSGRQFSNSRSEMNVSTLELGDSALYLCASSLRTGTNYGYTFGSGTRLTVV.

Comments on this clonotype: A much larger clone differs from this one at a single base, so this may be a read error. CDR3 coding DNA: TGTGCCAGCGTTGGGGGACTAGCGGGAAGCCCCTCCTACAATGAGCAGTTCTTC. Its translation is CASVGGLAGSPSYNEQFF. This rearrangement joins TRBV6-2 or TRBV6-3 to TRBJ2-1, with 13 bases matching TRBD2. CDR3 length: 18 residues. CDR1 MNHEY and CDR2 SVGEGT come from the germline V gene. Trimming cost V 8 bases and J 0 bases; bases outside gene matches: 10.

The CDR3 DNA follows: TGTGCCAGCAGCCGACTAGCGGGGGGGTCCTACGAGCAGTACTTC. This encodes CASSRLAGGSYEQYF. The chain combines TRBV7-6 with TRBJ2-7; 14 nucleotides agree with TRBD2. V was clipped by 5 bases and J by 1 base; unmatched bases: 1. In germline, CDR1 is SGHVS, CDR2 FNYEAQ. The CDR3 runs to 15 residues.

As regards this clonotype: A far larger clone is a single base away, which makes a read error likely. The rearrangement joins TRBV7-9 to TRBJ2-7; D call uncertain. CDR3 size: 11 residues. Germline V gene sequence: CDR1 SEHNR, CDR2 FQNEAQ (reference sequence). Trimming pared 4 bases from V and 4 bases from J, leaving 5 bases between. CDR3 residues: CASSSWYEQYF. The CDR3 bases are TGTGCCAGCAGCTCGTGGTACGAGCAGTACTTC.

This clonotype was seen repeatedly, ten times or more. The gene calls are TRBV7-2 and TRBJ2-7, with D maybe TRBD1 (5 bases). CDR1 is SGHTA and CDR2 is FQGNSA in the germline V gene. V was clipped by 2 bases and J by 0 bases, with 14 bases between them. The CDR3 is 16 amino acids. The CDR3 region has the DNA TGTGCCAGCAGCTTACGCGCCAGGGCCACCTCCTACGAGCAGTACTTC. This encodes CASSLRARATSYEQYF.

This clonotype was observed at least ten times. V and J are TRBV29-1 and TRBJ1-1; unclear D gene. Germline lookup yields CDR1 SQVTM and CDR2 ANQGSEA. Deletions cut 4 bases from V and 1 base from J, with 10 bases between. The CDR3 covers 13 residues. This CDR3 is CSVGVLGNTEAFF. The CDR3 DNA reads TGCAGCGTTGGGGTCCTAGGGAACACTGAAGCTTTCTTT.

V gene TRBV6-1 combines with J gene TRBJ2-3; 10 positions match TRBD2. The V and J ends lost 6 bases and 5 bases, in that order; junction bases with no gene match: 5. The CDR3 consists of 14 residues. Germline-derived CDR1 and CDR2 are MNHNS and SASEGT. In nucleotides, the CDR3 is TGTGCCAGCAGCCCTAGCGGGAGAGGAGATACGCAGTATTTT. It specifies CASSPSGRGDTQYF.

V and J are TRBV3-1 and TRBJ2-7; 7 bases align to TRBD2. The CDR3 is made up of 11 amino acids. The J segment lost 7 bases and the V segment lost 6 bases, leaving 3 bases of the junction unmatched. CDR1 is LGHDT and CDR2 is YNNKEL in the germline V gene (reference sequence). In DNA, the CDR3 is TGTGCCAGCAGACTGGGGGGGGAGCAGTACTTC. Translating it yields CASRLGGEQYF.

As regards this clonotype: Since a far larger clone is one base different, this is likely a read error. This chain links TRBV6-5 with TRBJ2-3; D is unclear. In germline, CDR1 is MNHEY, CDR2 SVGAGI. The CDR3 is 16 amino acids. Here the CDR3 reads CTSSQGEHLSTDTQYF. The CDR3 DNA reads TGTACCAGCAGCCAAGGTGAGCACCTGAGCACAGATACGCAGTATTTT.

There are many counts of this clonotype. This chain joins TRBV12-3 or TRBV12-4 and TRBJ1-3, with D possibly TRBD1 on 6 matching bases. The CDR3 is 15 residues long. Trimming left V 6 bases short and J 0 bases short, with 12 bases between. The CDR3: CASSSGESSGNTIYF. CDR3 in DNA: TGTGCCAGCAGCTCAGGGGAGAGCTCTGGAAACACCATATATTTT.

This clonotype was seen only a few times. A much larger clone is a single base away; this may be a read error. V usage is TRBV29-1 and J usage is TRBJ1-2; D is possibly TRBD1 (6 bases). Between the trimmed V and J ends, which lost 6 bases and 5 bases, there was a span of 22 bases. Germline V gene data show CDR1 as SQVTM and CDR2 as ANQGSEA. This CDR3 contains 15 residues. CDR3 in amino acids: CSVDRWEGVRYGYTF. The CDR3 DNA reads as TGCAGCGTCGACAGGTGGGAGGGTGTGAGATATGGCTACACCTTC.

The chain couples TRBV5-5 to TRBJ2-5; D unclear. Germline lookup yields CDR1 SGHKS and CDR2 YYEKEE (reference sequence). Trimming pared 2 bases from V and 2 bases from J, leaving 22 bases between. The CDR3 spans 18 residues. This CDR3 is CASSLIPGVGPFQETQYF. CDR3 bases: TGTGCCAGCAGCTTAATACCAGGCGTAGGTCCTTTTCAAGAGACCCAGTACTTC. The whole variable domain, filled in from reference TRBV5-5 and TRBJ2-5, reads DAGVTQSPTHLIKTRGQQVTLRCSPISGHKSVSWYQQVLGQGPQFIFQYYEKEERGRGNFPDRFSARQFPNYSSELNVNALLLGDSALYLCASSLIPGVGPFQETQYFGPGTRLLVL.

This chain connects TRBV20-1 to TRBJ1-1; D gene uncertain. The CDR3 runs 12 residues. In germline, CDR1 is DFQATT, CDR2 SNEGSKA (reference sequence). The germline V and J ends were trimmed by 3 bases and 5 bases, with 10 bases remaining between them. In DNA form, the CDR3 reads TGCAGTGCTAGTCGGGGTTGGACTGAAGCTTTCTTT. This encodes CSASRGWTEAFF.